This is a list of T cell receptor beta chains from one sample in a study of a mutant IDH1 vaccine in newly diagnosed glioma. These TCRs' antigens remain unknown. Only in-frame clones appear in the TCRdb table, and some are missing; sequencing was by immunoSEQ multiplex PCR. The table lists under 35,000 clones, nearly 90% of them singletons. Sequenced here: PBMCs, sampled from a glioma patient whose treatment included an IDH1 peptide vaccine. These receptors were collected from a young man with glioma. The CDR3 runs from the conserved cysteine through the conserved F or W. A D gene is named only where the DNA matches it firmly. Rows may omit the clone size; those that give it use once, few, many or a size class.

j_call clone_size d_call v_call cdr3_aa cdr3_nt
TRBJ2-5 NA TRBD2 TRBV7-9 CASSLGLAGVGETQYF TGTGCCAGCAGCCTTGGACTAGCGGGAGTTGGTGAGACCCAGTACTTC
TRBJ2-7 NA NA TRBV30 CAWSVHSGTAHEQYF TGTGCCTGGAGTGTACACAGCGGGACAGCCCACGAGCAGTACTTC
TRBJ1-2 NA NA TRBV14 CASSPAANYGYTF TGTGCCAGCAGCCCCGCAGCTAACTATGGCTACACCTTC
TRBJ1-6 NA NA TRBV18 CASSRDRTNSPLHF TGTGCCAGCTCACGAGACCGTACGAATTCACCCCTCCACTTT
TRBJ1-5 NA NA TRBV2 CASNLGGRQPQHF TGTGCCAGCAACCTCGGGGGGCGACAGCCCCAGCATTTT
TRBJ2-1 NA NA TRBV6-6 CASSKGSGEQFF TGTGCCAGCAGTAAGGGCTCGGGTGAGCAGTTCTTC
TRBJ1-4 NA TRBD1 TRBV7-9 CASSRDRVYEKLFF TGTGCCAGCTCCCGGGACAGGGTATATGAAAAACTGTTTTTT
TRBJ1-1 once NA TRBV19 CASSIGGGTEAFF TGTGCCAGTAGTATTGGGGGGGGAACTGAAGCTTTCTTT
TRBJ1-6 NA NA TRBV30 CAWSVQGEKTYNSPLHF TGTGCCTGGAGTGTACAAGGGGAGAAGACCTATAATTCACCCCTCCACTTT
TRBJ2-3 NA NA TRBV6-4 CASSEQGGGTDTQYF TGTGCCAGCAGTGAACAGGGTGGCGGCACAGATACGCAGTATTTT
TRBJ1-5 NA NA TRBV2 CASSGWTASNQPQHF TGTGCCAGCAGTGGGTGGACAGCTAGCAATCAGCCCCAGCATTTT
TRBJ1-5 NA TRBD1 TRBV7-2 CASSSGQGRAQHF TGTGCCAGCAGCTCTGGACAGGGGAGGGCCCAGCATTTT
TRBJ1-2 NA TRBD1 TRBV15 CATSREAGGYGYTF TGTGCCACCAGCAGAGAGGCAGGGGGCTATGGCTACACCTTC
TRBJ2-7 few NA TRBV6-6 CASSPGAGPYEQYF TGTGCCAGCAGCCCCGGGGCGGGGCCCTACGAGCAGTACTTC
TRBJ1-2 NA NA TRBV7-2 CASSLEGLVFYGYTF TGTGCCAGCAGCTTAGAGGGTTTGGTGTTCTATGGCTACACCTTC
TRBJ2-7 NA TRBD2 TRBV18 CASSHRASGSMAYEQYF TGTGCCAGCTCCCACCGGGCTAGCGGGAGTATGGCCTACGAGCAGTACTTC
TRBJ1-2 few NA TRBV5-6 CASSSGTRGGYTF TGTGCCAGCAGCTCCGGGACAAGAGGGGGCTACACCTTC
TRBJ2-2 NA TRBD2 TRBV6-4 CASTAQGLAGGKEHTGELFF TGTGCCAGCACCGCCCAAGGCCTAGCGGGAGGGAAGGAACACACCGGGGAGCTGTTTTTT